Reported below is one T cell receptor (beta chain). Its antigen is unknown. The source of the sample is a study of T cell responses to AZD1222 COVID-19 vaccine. Study-level results: There were vaccine-associated CD4 TCRs across spike, dominant at 160-218 and 743-854. When two AZD1222 doses had been given, Spike-specific TCR breadth and depth rose. Donors skewed white British and female; clonal diversity was possibly underestimated.

Germline loops: CDR1 MNHEY, CDR2 SVGAGI. Trimming pared 2 bases from V and 2 bases from J, leaving 7 bases between. This CDR3 spans 13 amino acids. The method was immunoSEQ multiplex PCR; TCRdb's version includes in-frame clones alone and lacks a portion of them. In the table there are approximately 130,000 clones, 90% of which are singletons. The sequence was obtained from an adult in good health. Sequenced here: peripheral blood, sampled on day 0 of AZD1222 vaccination. The chain is built from TRBV6-5 and TRBJ2-7; possibly TRBD2 for D (5 bases). The CDR3 sequence is CASSYGETYEQYF. In DNA, the CDR3 is TGTGCCAGCAGTTACGGGGAGACCTACGAGCAGTACTTC.